These 10 T cell receptor beta chains were all obtained from the same sample, sequenced in a study of blood T cell repertoires in COVID-19. Sequenced by immunoSEQ multiplex PCR; TCRdb stores in-frame clones only, minus some. The table has about 130,000 clones, under 85% seen once; the top ten hold 9.5% to 15%. The sample taken for sequencing was peripheral blood. The receptors shown here come from a woman aged 55-75 years with acute or convalescent COVID-19.

This clone showed up just a few times. The chain joins TRBV6-9 to TRBJ2-7, with TRBD2 as a possible D gene (6 bases). The V gene's germline CDR1 is MNHGY and CDR2 SVAAGI. The CDR3 totals 16 residues. Trimming shortened V by 2 bases and J by 3 bases, and 17 bases separated the two germline ends. CDR3 in DNA: TGTGCCAGCAGTTATGGTCATCGGGGGAGCTACTACGAGCAGTACTTC. It translates to CASSYGHRGSYYEQYF.

This clone was found a few times. The chain combines TRBV7-8 with TRBJ2-7, with 11 bases aligning to TRBD1. CDR3 length: 18 residues. V was clipped by 0 bases and J by 3 bases; unmatched bases: 10. Germline V gives CDR1 SGHVS, CDR2 FQNEAQ. The CDR3 DNA sequence: TGTGCCAGCAGCTTAGCCCGGACAGGGGGCGCCGTGGACTACGAGCAGTACGTC. Its protein product is CASSLARTGGAVDYEQYV.

The chain employs TRBV6-5 and TRBJ1-3, with TRBD1 identical over 11 bases. This CDR3 is built from 15 residues. Germline V gene sequence: CDR1 MNHEY, CDR2 SVGAGI. Germline trimming cut 5 bases from V and 4 bases from J; bases unmatched to any gene: 4. The CDR3 coding sequence is TGTGCCAGCAGTACCGGACAGGGGGCGGGAAACACCATATATTTT. It is translated as CASSTGQGAGNTIYF.

This clone has only one observation. This rearrangement joins TRBV6-2 or TRBV6-3 to TRBJ1-5, with D hard to call. From germline, CDR1 is MNHEY and CDR2 SVGEGT. The CDR3 has 15 residues. Trimming removed 3 bases at V and 5 bases at J, with 14 bases between. The CDR3 nucleotides are TGTGCCAGCAGTTATGGGGAGCCGCGATATCAGCCCCAGCATTTT. This gives the protein CASSYGEPRYQPQHF.

This clone showed up many times. V gene TRBV5-1 combines with J gene TRBJ2-4; D is perhaps TRBD1 (5 bases). Looked up from germline, CDR1 is SGHRS and CDR2 is YFSETQ. The CDR3 is 12 amino acids. The V gene lost 0 bases and the J gene lost 7 bases, with 5 bases spanning the gap. CDR3 loop: CASSLGGNIQYF. The CDR3, as DNA: TGCGCCAGCAGCTTGGGGGGCAACATTCAGTACTTC.

CDR3 protein: CASSPGTGRSYEQYV. DNA of the CDR3: TGTGCCAGCTCACCCGGGACAGGGCGTTCCTACGAGCAGTACGTC. The chain has TRBV18 and TRBJ2-7; 9 nucleotides agree with TRBD1. The ends lost 3 bases at V and 1 base at J; junction bases unmatched: 4. Germline loops: CDR1 KGHSH, CDR2 LQKENI. The CDR3 covers 15 residues.

The gene calls are TRBV21-1 and TRBJ1-4; the table calls TRBD1, which could not be checked here. TRBV21-1 is given as a pseudogene. The CDR3 spans 17 residues. The CDR3 spells CASSKDSAGQGLEKLFF. Written as DNA, the CDR3 is TGTGCCAGCAGCAAAGATAGTGCGGGACAGGGGCTAGAAAAACTGTTTTTT.

The rearrangement joins TRBV6-5 to TRBJ1-1; tentative D call: TRBD1 (6 bases). There are 14 residues in the CDR3. Germline V CDR1 and CDR2: MNHEY, SVGAGI. Trimming removed 8 bases at V and 1 base at J, with 14 bases between. The CDR3 DNA reads TGTGCCAGCGAGGGGGGGCATTCGAACACTGAAGCTTTCTTT. It translates to CASEGGHSNTEAFF.

This chain's CDR3 is CASSERWTGNTEAFF. For the CDR3, the DNA is TGTGCCAGCAGTGAACGCTGGACAGGGAACACTGAAGCTTTCTTT. The chain recombines TRBV6-1 with TRBJ1-1, with 7 bases aligning to TRBD1. After removal of 2 bases from V and 1 base from J, the junction contained 4 bases not matched to a gene. Germline V gives CDR1 MNHNS, CDR2 SASEGT. The CDR3 runs 15 residues.

This sequence joins TRBV7-8 and TRBJ1-1, with 9 nucleotides matching TRBD1. The CDR3 consists of 15 residues. V lost 4 bases, J lost 6 bases, and 9 bases stayed unmatched. Germline CDR1 reads SGHVS; CDR2 reads FQNEAQ. DNA for the CDR3: TGTGCCAGCAGCTCGCGGTGGGACAGGGACCCTGAAGCTTTCTTT. Protein: CASSSRWDRDPEAFF. Full variable domain (missing parts from reference TRBV7-8 and TRBJ1-1): GAGVSQSPRYKVAKRGQDVALRCDPISGHVSLFWYQQALGQGPEFLTYFQNEAQLDKSGLPSDRFFAERPEGSVSTLKIQRTQQEDSAVYLCASSSRWDRDPEAFFGQGTRLTVV.